Presented here are 19 T cell receptor beta chains from one specimen sequenced in a study of blood T cell repertoires in COVID-19. The method was immunoSEQ multiplex PCR; TCRdb's version includes in-frame clones alone and lacks a portion of them. The sample holds around 260,000 clones, around 83% seen once. The material sequenced was peripheral blood. Receptors originate from a man aged 18 to 35 with active or convalescent COVID-19.

The genes are TRBV7-9 and TRBJ1-3; D is unresolved. The CDR3 runs to 14 residues. Trimming cost V 4 bases and J 0 bases, with 7 bases left between them. The germline V gene has CDR1 SEHNR and CDR2 FQNEAQ (reference sequence). Here the CDR3 reads CASSSIDSGNTIYF. The CDR3 DNA reads as TGTGCCAGCAGCTCCATAGACTCTGGAAACACCATATATTTT.

The chain has TRBV11-2 and TRBJ2-3; the match to TRBD2 covers 9 bases. The CDR3 spans 15 residues. Trimming cost V 3 bases and J 0 bases; bases outside gene matches: 1. Germline V lookup: CDR1 SGHAT, CDR2 FQNNGV. In nucleotides, the CDR3 is TGTGCCAGCAGCTTTGGACTAGCGAGCACAGATACGCAGTATTTT. Its translation: CASSFGLASTDTQYF. Complete variable domain (other parts from reference TRBV11-2 and TRBJ2-3): EAGVAQSPRYKIIEKRQSVAFWCNPISGHATLYWYQQILGQGPKLLIQFQNNGVVDDSQLPKDRFSAERLKGVDSTLKIQPAKLEDSAVYLCASSFGLASTDTQYFGPGTRLTVL.

The chain links TRBV11-3 to TRBJ1-1; D is possibly TRBD1 (5 bases). V lost 5 bases to trimming and J lost 1 base, with 11 bases between them. This CDR3 has 14 residues. Germline assignment: CDR1 SGHNT and CDR2 YENEEA. The CDR3 DNA follows: TGTGCCAGCAGCCCCAGCGACAGGAACACTGAAGCTTTCTTT. This translates into CASSPSDRNTEAFF.

This clone is a singleton in its sample. The chain links TRBV6-5 to TRBJ2-3; TRBD2 is a possible D gene (6 bases). Trimming took 11 bases from V and 0 from J, leaving 15 bases between them. Germline CDR1 is MNHEY and CDR2 is SVGAGI. The CDR3 length is 14 residues. DNA for the CDR3: TGTGCCTCACGGGCGGGGTCTAGCACAGATACGCAGTATTTT. This translates into CASRAGSSTDTQYF.

The rearrangement links TRBV14 to TRBJ2-7; the D gene is possibly TRBD1 (6 bases). Looked up from germline, CDR1 is SGHDN and CDR2 is FVKESK. The CDR3 extends over 15 amino acids. Trimming took off 4 bases at V and 5 bases at J, with 18 bases between the two ends. CDR3 residues: CASSPPRGPVNEQYF. The CDR3 nucleotides are TGTGCCAGCAGCCCTCCCAGGGGCCCAGTAAACGAGCAGTACTTC.

There are a few counts of this clone. The V call is TRBV7-2, the J call TRBJ2-3, with 9 bases lining up with TRBD1. The trim removed 1 base at V and 2 bases at J, leaving 4 bases unmatched. The CDR3 is 16 residues long. Germline V CDR1 and CDR2: SGHTA, FQGNSA. As DNA, the CDR3 is TGTGCCAGCAGCTTAGTAGGGACAGGGTTCACAGATACGCAGTATTTT. This translates into CASSLVGTGFTDTQYF.

The V call is TRBV9, the J call TRBJ2-3, with D unclear. V was clipped by 4 bases and J by 7 bases, with 13 bases between them. Germline CDR1 SGDLS, CDR2 YYNGEE. CDR3 length equals 13 residues. CDR3 nucleotides: TGTGCCAGCAGCACCCCTTACAGTAATACGCAGTATTTT. Residues: CASSTPYSNTQYF.

The chain recombines TRBV5-1 with TRBJ1-2, with 7 bases fitting TRBD1. Germline CDR1 is SGHRS and CDR2 is YFSETQ. This CDR3 spans 14 amino acids. V gave up 0 bases and J gave up 4 bases; unmatched junction bases: 3. This CDR3 is CASSLGDRIYGYTF. In DNA form, the CDR3 reads TGCGCCAGCAGCTTGGGGGACAGAATCTATGGCTACACCTTC.

The chain carries TRBV15 and TRBJ2-2; 8 nucleotides match TRBD2. The V and J ends lost 5 bases and 6 bases, in that order; junction bases with no gene match: 8. Per the germline V gene, CDR1 is LNHNV and CDR2 is YYDKDF (reference sequence). The CDR3 extends over 15 amino acids. The CDR3 DNA reads as TGTGCCACCAGCCTGTCCAGCGGGAGCTCCGGGGAGCTGTTTTTT. Encoded protein: CATSLSSGSSGELFF.

The chain uses TRBV5-1 and TRBJ2-5, with 7 bases that match TRBD2. The V segment lost 0 bases and the J segment 2 bases; nucleotides outside the gene matches: 10. This CDR3 has 17 amino acids. CDR1 is SGHRS and CDR2 is YFSETQ in the germline V gene. The CDR3, as DNA: TGCGCCAGCAGCTTGGGATTTGGGGGAGGGATGCAAGAGACCCAGTACTTC. Translation gives CASSLGFGGGMQETQYF. Using reference TRBV5-1 and TRBJ2-5 for the parts outside the CDR3, the full variable domain is KAGVTQTPRYLIKTRGQQVTLSCSPISGHRSVSWYQQTPGQGLQFLFEYFSETQRNKGNFPGRFSGRQFSNSRSEMNVSTLELGDSALYLCASSLGFGGGMQETQYFGPGTRLLVL.

The V call is TRBV7-2, the J call TRBJ2-4; 9 nucleotides match TRBD2. The trim removed 5 bases at V and 13 bases at J, leaving 9 bases unmatched. CDR1 and CDR2 from the germline V gene are SGHTA and FQGNSA. The CDR3 covers 13 residues. The CDR3 bases are TGTGCCAGCAGCCAAATTCAGCGGGAGGCACAGTACTTC. Translated: CASSQIQREAQYF.

The chain is built from TRBV7-9 and TRBJ2-7; TRBD1 aligns across 10 bases. Trimming took 5 bases from V and 2 from J; bases not matched to a gene: 9. Germline lookup yields CDR1 SEHNR and CDR2 FQNEAQ (reference sequence). This CDR3 comprises 16 residues. The CDR3 region is CASSPYPGTGAYEQYF. The DNA for the CDR3 is TGTGCCAGCAGCCCCTACCCCGGGACAGGGGCCTACGAGCAGTACTTC.

This rearrangement joins TRBV7-8 to TRBJ2-2; 7 nucleotides agree with TRBD2. After removal of 3 bases from V and 6 bases from J, the junction contained 7 bases not matched to a gene. Germline CDR1 SGHVS, CDR2 FQNEAQ. There are 15 residues in the CDR3. The CDR3 protein is CASSLGGSGSGELFF. CDR3 in DNA: TGTGCCAGCAGCTTGGGCGGGAGTGGTTCCGGGGAGCTGTTTTTT.

V usage is TRBV4-2 and J usage is TRBJ2-3, with 7 bases fitting TRBD2. The J segment lost 5 bases and the V segment lost 0 bases, leaving 14 bases of the junction unmatched. Germline V CDR1 and CDR2: LGHNA, YNFKEQ. CDR3 length: 18 residues. Here the CDR3 reads CASSQEGKKRGWGDTQYF. DNA of the CDR3: TGTGCCAGCAGCCAAGAAGGGAAGAAGCGGGGTTGGGGAGATACGCAGTATTTT.

The chain carries TRBV2 and TRBJ1-2; no reliable D call. CDR1 SNHLY and CDR2 FYNNEI come from the germline V gene. V lost 3 bases to trimming and J lost 8 bases, with 16 bases between them. The CDR3 spans 14 residues. CDR3 sequence: CASSEGSTLFGYTF. The DNA of the CDR3 is TGTGCCAGCAGTGAGGGCAGTACCTTATTCGGCTACACCTTC.

The gene calls are TRBV10-3 and TRBJ2-1, with D perhaps TRBD1 (6 bases). The CDR3 spans 15 residues. Trimming pared 4 bases from V and 3 bases from J, leaving 13 bases between. The V gene's germline CDR1 is ENHRY and CDR2 SYGVKD. For the CDR3, the DNA is TGTGCCATCAGTGTAGGGGAAGGGGGCTACAATGAGCAGTTCTTC. This translates into CAISVGEGGYNEQFF.

This clone was detected only a few times. The chain has TRBV19 and TRBJ2-7, with TRBD2 identical over 11 bases. The trim removed 5 bases at V and 5 bases at J, leaving 5 bases unmatched. The CDR3 loop spans 14 amino acids. Germline lookup yields CDR1 LNHDA and CDR2 SQIVND (reference sequence). Here the CDR3 DNA reads TGTGCCAGTAGTGTAGCGGGAGGGGTTGACGAGCAGTACTTC. This sequence encodes CASSVAGGVDEQYF. Full variable domain (outside the CDR3, taken from reference TRBV19 and TRBJ2-7): DGGITQSPKYLFRKEGQNVTLSCEQNLNHDAMYWYRQDPGQGLRLIYYSQIVNDFQKGDIAEGYSVSREKKESFPLTVTSAQKNPTAFYLCASSVAGGVDEQYFGPGTRLTVT.

The rearrangement joins TRBV15 to TRBJ2-2, with D possibly TRBD1 on 6 matching bases. Germline V gene lookup returns CDR1 LNHNV and CDR2 YYDKDF (reference sequence). V dropped 3 bases and J dropped 4 bases, with 18 bases sitting between them. The CDR3 spans 17 residues. The CDR3 DNA is TGTGCCACCAGCAGCGGACCTACAGGGTTTGGCACCGGGGAGCTGTTTTTT. The encoded protein is CATSSGPTGFGTGELFF.

This chain joins TRBV3-1 (or the pseudogene TRBV3-2) and TRBJ2-5; 12 bases are a match to TRBD2. Trimming removed 8 bases from V and 2 bases from J; junction bases left unmatched: 12. CDR3 length: 17 residues. Germline CDR1 and CDR2: LGHDT and YNNKEL (reference sequence). CDR3 protein: CASATDRLAGEQETQYF. The CDR3 DNA reads TGTGCCAGCGCCACCGACAGACTAGCGGGGGAACAAGAGACCCAGTACTTC.